These 28 T cell receptor beta chains share one sample of origin, sequenced in a study of human T cells and chemical hapten exposure. Time point defined: patch test 1, 2 weeks after DPC sensitization. Treatment here: therapeutic diphenylcyclopropenone sensitization with weekly scalp DPC. MiXCR was run by TCRdb on the RACE reads, yielding one entry per CDR3 protein. The sample lists around 69,000 distinct CDR3 sequences, roughly 9.8% seen once, with more than 2.5% in the top ten. The starting material was whole blood, obtained in connection with sensitization to the hapten diphenylcyclopropenone (DPC). These receptor sequences come from a woman in her thirties or forties with alopecia areata. Some clones in this sample may be carry-over from other donors' samples.

This clonotype has at least ten counts. The chain employs TRBV5-5 and TRBJ2-2; 7 bases map to TRBD2. The CDR3 is made up of 15 amino acids. Looked up from germline, CDR1 is SGHKS and CDR2 is YYEKEE (reference sequence). The ends lost 2 bases at V and 4 bases at J; junction bases unmatched: 5. The CDR3 nucleotides read TGTGCCAGCAGCTTCGCCTGGGGGGGCACCGGGGAGCTGTTTTTT. The encoded protein is CASSFAWGGTGELFF.

The rearrangement links TRBV20-1 to TRBJ1-6, with D maybe TRBD1 (5 bases). The CDR3 has 13 residues. Germline V lookup: CDR1 DFQATT, CDR2 SNEGSKA (reference sequence). V dropped 4 bases and J dropped 4 bases, with 8 bases sitting between them. The CDR3, as DNA: TGCAGTGCTAAGGGACGGTATAATTCACCCCTCCACTTT. This codes for CSAKGRYNSPLHF.

The chain joins TRBV7-2 to TRBJ2-7; 7 nucleotides match TRBD1. J lost 2 bases, V lost 5 bases, and 6 bases had no gene match. Germline V lookup: CDR1 SGHTA, CDR2 FQGNSA. The length of the CDR3 is 14 residues. The CDR3, as DNA: TGTGCCAGCAGCACGGGACAGAGAACCTACGAGCAGTACTTC. Encoded protein: CASSTGQRTYEQYF.

The V gene is TRBV5-4, the J gene TRBJ1-1, with D possibly TRBD1 on 6 matching bases. The CDR3 is 15 residues long. Germline loops: CDR1 SGHNT, CDR2 YYREEE (reference sequence). V shed 0 bases and J shed 0 bases, with 9 bases lying between them. CDR3 region: CASSLAGAMNTEAFF. CDR3 DNA: TGTGCCAGCAGCTTGGCGGGGGCGATGAACACTGAAGCTTTCTTT.

In its sample, this clonotype was seen many times. This rearrangement joins TRBV7-6 to TRBJ1-4; D is undetermined. Trimming left V 3 bases short and J 7 bases short, with 12 bases between. This CDR3 region has 14 residues. The germline gives CDR1 SGHVS, CDR2 FNYEAQ. This CDR3 is CASSFGPRSEKLFF. In DNA form, the CDR3 reads TGTGCCAGCAGCTTTGGCCCCCGGAGTGAAAAACTGTTTTTT. The full variable domain, with the rest looked up from reference TRBV7-6 and TRBJ1-4, is GAGVSQSPRYKVTKRGQDVALRCDPISGHVSLYWYRQALGQGPEFLTYFNYEAQQDKSGLPNDRFSAERPEGSISTLTIQRTEQRDSAMYRCASSFGPRSEKLFFGSGTQLSVL.

The chain carries TRBV7-9 and TRBJ2-3, with TRBD1 matching over 9 bases. The ends lost 5 bases at V and 1 base at J; junction bases unmatched: 4. CDR3 size: 15 residues. Per the germline V gene, CDR1 is SEHNR and CDR2 is FQNEAQ (reference sequence). DNA for the CDR3: TGTGCCAGCAGCATGGGACAGGGCGGCACAGATACGCAGTATTTT. It codes for CASSMGQGGTDTQYF.

There are many counts of this clonotype. The V gene is TRBV4-1, the J gene TRBJ2-3; 7 bases are shared with TRBD1. The CDR3 sequence is 14 residues long. The V and J ends lost 8 bases and 4 bases, in that order; junction bases with no gene match: 9. The germline CDR1 and CDR2 sequences are MGHRA and YSYEKL. The CDR3 coding sequence is TGCGCCAGCGGACGATTTGGGACAGCAGATACGCAGTATTTT. This gives the protein CASGRFGTADTQYF.

This clonotype was observed many times. The chain couples TRBV7-9 to TRBJ2-7; either TRBD1 or TRBD2 may supply D (5 bases each). The V end lost 1 base, the J end lost 6 bases, and 13 bases lay between the germline ends. The germline V gene has CDR1 SEHNR and CDR2 FQNEAQ (reference sequence). The CDR3 runs 14 residues. CDR3 protein: CASSLVGAGGEQYF. The CDR3 nucleotides read TGTGCCAGCAGCTTAGTTGGGGCGGGCGGCGAGCAGTACTTC.

This clonotype was detected many times. This chain joins TRBV24-1 and TRBJ1-2; 11 positions match TRBD1. The V gene end was trimmed by 5 bases and the J gene end by 8 bases; junction bases not matched to a gene: 12. CDR3 length: 16 amino acids. Germline V gene data show CDR1 as KGHDR and CDR2 as SFDVKD. CDR3 bases: TGTGCCACCAGTGCCACGGGACAGGGGGACACGTTGGGCTACACCTTC. It yields the protein CATSATGQGDTLGYTF.

Many counts were recorded for this clonotype. This chain's CDR3 is CASSWDIGEYEQYF. CDR3 DNA: TGCGCCAGCAGCTGGGACATCGGGGAGTACGAGCAGTACTTC. The rearrangement joins TRBV5-1 to TRBJ2-7; D may be TRBD1 (6 bases). Trimming took 3 bases from V and 4 from J, leaving 14 bases between them. This CDR3 is built from 14 residues. CDR1 SGHRS and CDR2 YFSETQ come from the germline V gene.

The rearrangement joins TRBV6-2 or TRBV6-3 to TRBJ1-1; D unclear. CDR1 and CDR2 from the germline V gene are MNHEY and SVGEGT. Between the trimmed V and J ends, which lost 4 bases and 7 bases, there was a span of 10 bases. The CDR3 consists of 12 residues. The CDR3 here is CASSLLRGEAFF. The CDR3 bases are TGTGCCAGCAGTTTACTGCGCGGTGAAGCTTTCTTT.

This clonotype was counted at least ten times. Here the CDR3 DNA reads TGTGCCAGCAGCTTGACTAGCGGGGGGAGGGACACCGGGGAGCTGTTTTTT. Translation: CASSLTSGGRDTGELFF. The chain employs TRBV11-2 and TRBJ2-2, with TRBD2 matching over 13 bases. Germline V gives CDR1 SGHAT, CDR2 FQNNGV. The length of the CDR3 is 17 residues. With 3 bases clipped from V and 3 bases from J, the junction kept 4 bases outside the gene matches.

This clonotype was recorded at least ten times. V gene TRBV12-3 or TRBV12-4 combines with J gene TRBJ2-7; 11 positions agree with TRBD1. V gave up 7 bases and J gave up 1 base; unmatched junction bases: 3. This CDR3 comprises 14 residues. The CDR3, as DNA: TGTGCCAGCACGGGGACAGGGGGATCCTACGAGCAGTACTTC. This encodes CASTGTGGSYEQYF.

This clonotype has ten or more counts. The chain joins TRBV2 to TRBJ1-3; D unresolved. The length of the CDR3 is 12 residues. Trimming pared 5 bases from V and 4 bases from J, leaving 6 bases between. Per the germline V gene, CDR1 is SNHLY and CDR2 is FYNNEI. This CDR3 is CASSLGGNTIYF. As DNA, the CDR3 is TGTGCCAGCAGTTTGGGGGGAAACACCATATATTTT. Looking up the rest from reference TRBV2 and TRBJ1-3 gives the full variable domain: EPEVTQTPSHQVTQMGQEVILRCVPISNHLYFYWYRQILGQKVEFLVSFYNNEISEKSEIFDDQFSVERPDGSNFTLKIRSTKLEDSAMYFCASSLGGNTIYFGEGSWLTVV.

The rearrangement joins TRBV2 to TRBJ2-3; a weak D match, TRBD1 (6 bases). The CDR3 is 12 residues long. V was pared by 7 bases and J by 14 bases, with 19 bases between. Germline V gene sequence: CDR1 SNHLY, CDR2 FYNNEI. CDR3: CASMLRDIRPYF. CDR3 DNA sequence: TGTGCCAGCATGCTCCGGGACATTCGACCGTATTTT.

This clonotype was counted ten times or more. The chain carries TRBV29-1 and TRBJ2-2; the D call may be TRBD1 or TRBD2 (5 bases each). CDR1 is SQVTM, CDR2 ANQGSEA, per germline. The CDR3 is 16 residues long. Trimming left V 1 base short and J 1 base short, with 13 bases between. The CDR3 DNA reads as TGCAGCGTTGAAGGGGAGACAGTTGAGAACACCGGGGAGCTGTTTTTT. Protein product: CSVEGETVENTGELFF.

There are a few counts of this clonotype. The chain is built from TRBV18 and TRBJ2-3, with 11 nucleotides matching TRBD2. The CDR3 contains 14 residues. With 3 bases clipped from V and 7 bases from J, the junction kept 3 bases outside the gene matches. Germline CDR1 reads KGHSH; CDR2 reads LQKENI. Here the CDR3 reads CASSPTSGDNTQYF. The CDR3 coding sequence is TGTGCCAGCTCACCGACTAGCGGGGACAATACGCAGTATTTT.

Ten or more counts support this clonotype. This chain connects TRBV5-1 to TRBJ2-3, with 11 bases aligning to TRBD2. Trimming took 5 bases from V and 2 from J; bases not matched to a gene: 7. The CDR3 spans 16 residues. Looked up from germline, CDR1 is SGHRS and CDR2 is YFSETQ. In DNA form, the CDR3 reads TGCGCCAGCAGTAGCGGGGGGGATCTAGCCACAGATACGCAGTATTTT. Amino acid sequence: CASSSGGDLATDTQYF.

This clonotype was recorded at least ten times. The rearrangement links TRBV4-1 to TRBJ1-5; the D is unclear. CDR1 and CDR2 (germline): MGHRA, YSYEKL. There are 17 residues in the CDR3. Trimming removed 0 bases from V and 0 bases from J, with 12 bases in between. The DNA for the CDR3 is TGCGCCAGCAGCCAAGATCCCCCCGGACTTAGCAATCAGCCCCAGCATTTT. Translation: CASSQDPPGLSNQPQHF.

This clonotype has at least ten counts. The V gene is TRBV5-6, the J gene TRBJ2-4, with 7 positions matching TRBD1. The CDR3 spans 13 residues. Germline V gives CDR1 SGHDT, CDR2 YYEEEE. V was pared by 5 bases and J by 5 bases, with 4 bases of the junction left unmatched. The chain's CDR3 is CASRLGTENIQYF. The CDR3 DNA follows: TGTGCCAGCAGATTAGGGACAGAAAACATTCAGTACTTC.

This clonotype was found many times. This chain joins TRBV4-2 and TRBJ2-2; 9 bases are a match to TRBD1. Trimming removed 3 bases from V and 0 bases from J; junction bases left unmatched: 11. The CDR3 spans 19 residues. Germline-derived CDR1 and CDR2 are LGHNA and YNFKEQ. The CDR3 reads CASSQIGTGRAPNTGELFF. The DNA for the CDR3 is TGTGCCAGCAGCCAGATCGGGACAGGGAGGGCCCCGAACACCGGGGAGCTGTTTTTT.

This clonotype was observed many times. The rearrangement joins TRBV12-3 or TRBV12-4 to TRBJ2-5; maybe TRBD1 (5 bases). CDR3 length: 13 amino acids. The V and J ends lost 3 bases and 3 bases respectively, with 8 bases between them. CDR3 residues: CASSFREEETQYF. CDR3 nucleotide sequence: TGTGCCAGCAGTTTCAGGGAAGAAGAGACCCAGTACTTC.

There are many counts of this clonotype. V gene TRBV30 combines with J gene TRBJ2-7, with 8 bases matching TRBD1. The germline V gene encodes CDR1 GTSNPN and CDR2 SVGIG (reference sequence). V was pared by 0 bases and J by 1 base, with 5 bases of the junction left unmatched. This CDR3 comprises 15 residues. CDR3 region: CAWSVHWTGSYEQYF. The CDR3 nucleotides are TGTGCCTGGAGTGTACACTGGACAGGGTCCTACGAGCAGTACTTC.

This clonotype was seen at least ten times. The chain joins TRBV12-3 or TRBV12-4 to TRBJ1-5; unclear D gene. This CDR3 is built from 13 residues. V lost 5 bases to trimming and J lost 7 bases, with 12 bases between them. CDR3: CASSATRGQPQHF. As DNA, the CDR3 is TGTGCCAGCAGTGCGACTAGAGGCCAGCCCCAGCATTTT.

This clonotype was seen more than once but under ten times. The chain links TRBV27 to TRBJ1-1, with D uncertain. V was clipped by 2 bases and J by 4 bases, with 20 bases between them. Germline lookup yields CDR1 MNHEY and CDR2 SMNVEV (reference sequence). The CDR3 totals 17 residues. CDR3 sequence reads: CASSLGAGPLWGTEAFF. Here the CDR3 DNA reads TGTGCCAGCAGTTTAGGCGCCGGGCCTCTTTGGGGCACTGAAGCTTTCTTT.

This clonotype was detected many times. The chain is built from TRBV19 and TRBJ2-7; TRBD1 matches at 8 bases. The CDR3 covers 15 residues. The J segment lost 2 bases and the V segment lost 5 bases, leaving 8 bases of the junction unmatched. CDR1 LNHDA and CDR2 SQIVND come from the germline V gene (reference sequence). CDR3 nucleotides: TGTGCCAGTAGTCCCGTGACAGGGGCTACCTACGAGCAGTACTTC. Translation gives CASSPVTGATYEQYF.

This clonotype was detected many times. J is TRBJ2-1 and V is TRBV20-1, with D uncertain. This CDR3 spans 11 amino acids. The V and J ends lost 4 bases and 10 bases respectively, with 11 bases between them. Germline V gene data show CDR1 as DFQATT and CDR2 as SNEGSKA (reference sequence). CDR3 nucleotides: TGCAGTGCTATTCGAGGTTTAGAGCAGTTCTTC. It specifies CSAIRGLEQFF.

This clonotype was picked up a small number of times. CDR3 loop: CASSLAGPVSYEQYF. DNA of the CDR3: TGTGCCAGCAGCTTAGCTGGACCGGTGTCCTACGAGCAGTACTTC. The chain employs TRBV7-2 and TRBJ2-7; D unresolved. The germline V gene encodes CDR1 SGHTA and CDR2 FQGNSA. There are 15 residues in the CDR3. V was shortened by 0 bases and J by 1 base, with 10 bases between the two germline ends. The full variable domain, in which reference TRBV7-2 and TRBJ2-7 provide the parts outside the CDR3, is GAGVSQSPSNKVTEKGKDVELRCDPISGHTALYWYRQSLGQGLEFLIYFQGNSAPDKSGLPSDRFSAERTGGSVSTLTIQRTQQEDSAVYLCASSLAGPVSYEQYFGPGTRLTVT.